This TCR beta chain was captured by sequencing in a study of blood T cells in healthy people across ages. Each individual donor underwent a draw of roughly 10 milliliters of peripheral blood. Next came a second PCR, run for 7 to 11 cycles, which used a sample-barcoded 5' primer along with a J-beta primer mix. All cDNA molecules were each tagged by a template-switch adaptor with 12 random nucleotides. TCRdb used MiXCR to reprocess the 5' RACE reads, holding one entry per CDR3 protein. The top ten clones hold around 13% of a sample with about a million distinct CDR3 sequences, under 40% of them seen once. Trimming took off 4 bases at V and 5 bases at J, with 10 bases between the two ends. In germline, CDR1 is SGHRS, CDR2 YFSETQ. The CDR3 is 14 amino acids.

What was sequenced was blood. The origin of this receptor is a man aged 18 to 29 in good health. V gene TRBV5-1 combines with J gene TRBJ1-6, with no clear D. The CDR3 spells CASSPTDNNSPLHF. The CDR3 region has the DNA TGCGCCAGCAGCCCGACCGACAATAATTCACCCCTCCACTTT.